The T cell receptor (beta chain) described here comes from a study of vaccination effects on CD4 cells after COVID-19. V was shortened by 4 bases and J by 5 bases, with 9 bases between the two germline ends. Germline values: CDR1 MNHEY, CDR2 SVGAGI. This CDR3 comprises 12 residues. The table came from immunoSEQ multiplex PCR; TCRdb's copy has only in-frame clones and leaves some out. This table holds some 49,000 clones, roughly 74% found once. The authors isolated CD4+ T cells after about eleven days of culture. With regard to this clone: Antigen specificity is unknown.

The sample consisted of CD4+ T cells from PBMCs cultured without peptide, taken before COVID-19 vaccination. The rearrangement links TRBV6-5 to TRBJ2-7; D call uncertain. This receptor was obtained from a human donor who had a prior SARS-CoV-2 infection. Written as DNA, the CDR3 is TGTGCCAGCAGTTCGACCACACACGAGCAGTACTTC. Residues: CASSSTTHEQYF.